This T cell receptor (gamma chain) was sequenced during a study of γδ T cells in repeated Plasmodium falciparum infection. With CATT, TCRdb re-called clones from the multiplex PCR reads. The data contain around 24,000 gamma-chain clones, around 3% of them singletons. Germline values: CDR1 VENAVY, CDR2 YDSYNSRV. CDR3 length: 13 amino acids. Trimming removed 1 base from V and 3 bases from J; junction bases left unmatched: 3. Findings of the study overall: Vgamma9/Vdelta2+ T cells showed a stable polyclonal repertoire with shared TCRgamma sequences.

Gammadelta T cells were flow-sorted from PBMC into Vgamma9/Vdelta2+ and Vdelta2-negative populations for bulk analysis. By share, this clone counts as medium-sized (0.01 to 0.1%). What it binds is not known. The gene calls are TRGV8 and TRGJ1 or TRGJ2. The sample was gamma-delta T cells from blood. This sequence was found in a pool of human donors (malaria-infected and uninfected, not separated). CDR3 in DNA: TGTGCCACCTGGGATAGCCCTTATTATAAGAAACTCTTT. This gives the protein CATWDSPYYKKLF.